This TCR beta chain was identified during a study of PD-1 blockade in classical Hodgkin lymphoma. There was relapse after autologous stem cell transplantation in every patient, and there was variation in brentuximab vedotin exposure. When best responses were assessed, they were complete response, partial response or progressive disease. Notes on the study in general: Reports described newly diagnosed patients as having lower baseline TCR diversity than healthy donors. There was a significant rise in CD4+ TCR diversity by C4D1, with no such rise for CD8+. Baseline diversity resembling that of newly diagnosed patients was seen in complete responders.

At least ten counts were recorded for this clone. The antigen is unknown. Using immunoSEQ multiplex PCR, the repertoire was profiled, and TCRdb retains in-frame clones only, with some absent. The table records approximately 26,000 clones, 65% to 75% of them present only once. This clonotype was obtained from a human donor with classical Hodgkin lymphoma. The sequenced sample was peripheral blood mononuclear cells (PBMCs), obtained before the second cycle of nivolumab.

The CDR3 loop is CASKVGAGVYEQFF. As DNA, the CDR3 is TGTGCCAGTAAAGTCGGGGCGGGAGTGTATGAGCAGTTCTTC. The chain combines TRBV19 with TRBJ2-1; 7 bases line up with TRBD2. V trimming: 7 bases; J trimming: 8 bases; junction bases outside the gene matches: 11. There are 14 residues in the CDR3. Germline V gives CDR1 LNHDA, CDR2 SQIVND (reference sequence). The full variable domain, in which reference TRBV19 and TRBJ2-1 provide the parts outside the CDR3, is DGGITQSPKYLFRKEGQNVTLSCEQNLNHDAMYWYRQDPGQGLRLIYYSQIVNDFQKGDIAEGYSVSREKKESFPLTVTSAQKNPTAFYLCASKVGAGVYEQFFGPGTRLTVL.